Listed here are 21 T cell receptor beta chains from one sample, sequenced in a study of Graves' ophthalmopathy and Graves' hyperthyroidism. TCR beta CDR3 regions were amplified from RNA transcripts. First-round RT-PCR used HTBI primers; second-round multiplex PCR followed. TCRdb redid the calling of the multiplex PCR reads with MiXCR, one entry per CDR3 protein. The sample comprises roughly 1.1 million distinct CDR3 sequences, about 35% of which are singletons, and roughly 10% rests with the top ten. The sample consisted of peripheral blood or thyroid tissue (not recorded which). Receptors originate from an adult man with Graves' hyperthyroidism.

This clonotype was recorded many times. The gene calls are TRBV20-1 and TRBJ2-2; 8 bases match TRBD1. Trimming cost V 3 bases and J 1 base; bases outside gene matches: 1. The CDR3 totals 14 residues. Germline V CDR1 and CDR2: DFQATT, SNEGSKA (reference sequence). The CDR3 coding sequence is TGCAGTGCTAGGACAGGGGTGAACACCGGGGAGCTGTTTTTT. It specifies CSARTGVNTGELFF.

The chain employs TRBV4-3 and TRBJ2-2; D ambiguous. Trimming removed 2 bases at V and 1 base at J, with 8 bases between. Germline-derived CDR1 and CDR2 are LGHNA and YSLEER. This CDR3 comprises 15 residues. This CDR3 is CASSQYGKNTGELFF. As DNA, the CDR3 is TGCGCCAGCAGCCAATATGGCAAGAACACCGGGGAGCTGTTTTTT.

The chain uses TRBV15 and TRBJ1-5, with D uncertain. The CDR3 is 15 residues long. The V end lost 0 bases, the J end lost 0 bases, and 6 bases lay between the germline ends. CDR1 is LNHNV, CDR2 YYDKDF, per germline (reference sequence). CDR3 sequence reads: CATSRDVDSNQPQHF. The DNA for the CDR3 is TGTGCCACCAGCAGAGATGTCGATAGCAATCAGCCCCAGCATTTT.

The V gene is TRBV20-1, the J gene TRBJ1-2; possible D gene TRBD1, 5 bases. Trimming pared 3 bases from V and 4 bases from J, leaving 18 bases between. The CDR3 extends over 15 amino acids. The germline CDR1 and CDR2 sequences are DFQATT and SNEGSKA (reference sequence). The chain's CDR3 is CSASLPGSGGYGYTF. DNA for the CDR3: TGCAGTGCTAGCCTTCCAGGGTCAGGCGGCTATGGCTACACCTTC.

The chain recombines TRBV7-9 with TRBJ2-7; possibly TRBD2 for D (6 bases). Germline V gives CDR1 SEHNR, CDR2 FQNEAQ (reference sequence). This CDR3 spans 16 amino acids. Trimming stripped 5 bases from V and 0 bases from J, with 17 bases between. In DNA, the CDR3 is TGTGCCAGCAGCCCCCAGCGAGCGGGCCACTCCTACGAGCAGTACTTC. Protein product: CASSPQRAGHSYEQYF.

This rearrangement joins TRBV5-6 to TRBJ1-2; 7 bases fit TRBD1. J was trimmed by 3 bases and V by 4 bases; bases with no gene match: 24. In germline, CDR1 is SGHDT, CDR2 YYEEEE. The length of the CDR3 is 20 residues. CDR3 protein: CASSDRDSRYRYGVDYGYTF. Written as DNA, the CDR3 is TGTGCCAGCAGCGACCGGGACAGCCGCTATCGGTACGGGGTCGACTATGGCTACACCTTC.

This clonotype was detected only a few times. The chain has TRBV5-8 and TRBJ2-7; the match to TRBD2 covers 10 bases. J lost 4 bases, V lost 4 bases, and 5 bases had no gene match. CDR3 length equals 14 residues. Germline-derived CDR1 and CDR2 are SGHTS and YDEGEE. CDR3 amino acids: CASSREREGYEQYF. CDR3 in DNA: TGTGCCAGCAGCCGCGAGCGGGAGGGGTACGAGCAGTACTTC.

This clonotype came up many times. This CDR3 is CASSIDGTGVTEAFF. The DNA for the CDR3 is TGTGCCAGTAGTATAGATGGGACAGGGGTGACTGAAGCTTTCTTT. J is TRBJ1-1 and V is TRBV19; 10 bases agree with TRBD1. The V gene end was trimmed by 0 bases and the J gene end by 5 bases; junction bases not matched to a gene: 3. The CDR3 length is 15 residues. The germline V gene has CDR1 LNHDA and CDR2 SQIVND (reference sequence).

This chain links TRBV5-4 with TRBJ2-5; a weak D match, TRBD2 (5 bases). V was clipped by 4 bases and J by 2 bases, with 21 bases between them. This CDR3 has 17 amino acids. Germline values: CDR1 SGHNT, CDR2 YYREEE (reference sequence). The CDR3 region is CASSVPSGRGPQETQYF. In DNA, the CDR3 is TGTGCCAGCAGCGTACCTAGTGGGCGAGGGCCGCAAGAGACCCAGTACTTC.

In this sample, this clonotype turned up many times. The chain employs TRBV9 and TRBJ1-3, with D uncertain. Germline CDR1 SGDLS, CDR2 YYNGEE. The CDR3 is made up of 14 amino acids. V dropped 0 bases and J dropped 2 bases, with 6 bases sitting between them. The CDR3 sequence is CASSVAGTGNTIYF. DNA for the CDR3: TGTGCCAGCAGCGTAGCCGGTACTGGAAACACCATATATTTT.

This clonotype was seen many times. The gene calls are TRBV20-1 and TRBJ2-5, with 10 bases lining up with TRBD2. Germline loops: CDR1 DFQATT, CDR2 SNEGSKA (reference sequence). Losses at the gene ends were 7 bases for V and 2 bases for J; bases not matched to a gene: 7. There are 14 residues in the CDR3. CDR3 in DNA: TGCAGTGTTTTTAGCGGGGGGTTACAAGAGACCCAGTACTTC. Its protein is CSVFSGGLQETQYF.

This clonotype was seen repeatedly, ten times or more. This rearrangement joins TRBV14 to TRBJ2-7; 8 nucleotides agree with TRBD1. CDR1 is SGHDN, CDR2 FVKESK, per germline. The CDR3 spans 15 residues. J gave up 2 bases and V 3 bases, and 6 bases lay outside the gene matches. The CDR3 coding sequence is TGTGCCAGCAGCCAGAGACAGGGGTACACCTACGAGCAGTACTTC. This translates into CASSQRQGYTYEQYF.

This chain links TRBV25-1 with TRBJ2-2; weak D call: TRBD2 (6 bases). The V end was cut by 1 base, the J end by 5 bases, with 11 bases between. Germline V gene lookup returns CDR1 MGHDK and CDR2 SYGVNS. This CDR3 region has 15 residues. CDR3 sequence (DNA): TGTGCCAGCAGTGAATCTGGACTATCAACCGGGGAGCTGTTTTTT. It yields the protein CASSESGLSTGELFF.

This clonotype was seen a handful of times. The CDR3 nucleotides are TGTGCCAGCAGCCAAGGATACCCGTCTGGAAACACCATATATTTT. The encoded protein is CASSQGYPSGNTIYF. The V and J genes are TRBV14 and TRBJ1-3; unclear D gene. Germline V CDR1 and CDR2: SGHDN, FVKESK. V lost 1 base to trimming and J lost 1 base, with 8 bases between them. CDR3 length equals 15 residues. Full variable domain (remainder filled in from reference TRBV14 and TRBJ1-3): EAGVTQFPSHSVIEKGQTVTLRCDPISGHDNLYWYRRVMGKEIKFLLHFVKESKQDESGMPNNRFLAERTGGTYSTLKVQPAELEDSGVYFCASSQGYPSGNTIYFGEGSWLTVV.

This clonotype was detected ten times or more. The chain recombines TRBV24-1 with TRBJ2-2, with a possible D match to TRBD1 (5 bases). Trimming took off 5 bases at V and 3 bases at J, with 9 bases between the two ends. There are 14 residues in the CDR3. Germline V lookup: CDR1 KGHDR, CDR2 SFDVKD. The CDR3 is CATSVAGYTGELFF. The CDR3, as DNA: TGTGCCACCAGTGTTGCAGGGTACACCGGGGAGCTGTTTTTT.

In this sample, this clonotype turned up a few times. The chain couples TRBV20-1 to TRBJ2-7; D unresolved. The CDR3 covers 16 residues. The V gene's germline CDR1 is DFQATT and CDR2 SNEGSKA (reference sequence). V lost 6 bases to trimming and J lost 2 bases, with 23 bases between them. The CDR3 region is CSAIPRHSGETYEQYF. CDR3 coding DNA: TGCAGTGCCATACCCCGGCACTCCGGAGAAACCTACGAGCAGTACTTC.

This chain joins TRBV29-1 and TRBJ2-3; TRBD2 aligns across 13 bases. Looked up from germline, CDR1 is SQVTM and CDR2 is ANQGSEA. Trimming removed 5 bases from V and 8 bases from J; junction bases left unmatched: 7. The CDR3 loop spans 14 amino acids. The CDR3 bases are TGCAGCGTTCCCACTAGCGGGGGGGCCGGTACGCAGTATTTT. Protein sequence: CSVPTSGGAGTQYF.

In this sample, this clonotype turned up many times. The rearrangement uses TRBV29-1 and TRBJ2-5; no definite D call. Per the germline V gene, CDR1 is SQVTM and CDR2 is ANQGSEA. The length of the CDR3 is 12 residues. Trimming took 4 bases from V and 5 from J, leaving 11 bases between them. DNA for the CDR3: TGCAGCGTTGTAGTGCCGGGCGAGACCCAGTACTTC. Translation gives CSVVVPGETQYF.

This clonotype has only one observation. A much larger clone differs by one base, so this may be a read error. The chain couples TRBV10-3 to TRBJ1-6; D is possibly TRBD1 (5 bases). The V gene's germline CDR1 is ENHRY and CDR2 SYGVKD. V was shortened by 5 bases and J by 7 bases, with 15 bases between the two germline ends. The CDR3 is made up of 15 amino acids. The CDR3 coding sequence is TGTGCCATCAGTCAGAGTGTCCGGGGGAATTCACCCCTCCACTTT. Translation: CAISQSVRGNSPLHF.

This clonotype was recorded at least ten times. This sequence joins TRBV15 and TRBJ1-5, with TRBD1 matching over 7 bases. Germline CDR1 LNHNV, CDR2 YYDKDF (reference sequence). CDR3 length: 15 amino acids. The V and J ends lost 3 bases and 4 bases, in that order; junction bases with no gene match: 6. Here the CDR3 DNA reads TGTGCCACCAGCAGGGCGGGACAGTCAAATCAGCCCCAGCATTTT. Translation: CATSRAGQSNQPQHF.

The chain combines TRBV7-9 with TRBJ2-5, with 9 bases matching TRBD1. CDR3 length: 17 residues. Trimming took 6 bases from V and 1 from J; bases not matched to a gene: 12. Looked up from germline, CDR1 is SEHNR and CDR2 is FQNEAQ (reference sequence). CDR3 nucleotide sequence: TGTGCCAGCAGGTCTGGGACAGGGTTTTCGGTCCAAGAGACCCAGTACTTC. Its protein is CASRSGTGFSVQETQYF.